Below, 20 T cell receptor beta chains from the same sample are listed, as sequenced in a study of CD8+ T cells in alopecia areata. Extraction and reverse transcription of RNA yielded cDNA as the sequencing template. The assay was immunoSEQ multiplex PCR, and TCRdb's table has in-frame clones only and misses some. The sample records about 200,000 clones, less than 75% being singletons. Treatment given: oral pan-JAK inhibitor, 5-10 mg twice daily. Sequencing was performed on CD4+ T cells sorted from blood, taken at week 4, from a patient treated with tofacitinib. The receptor source for this set is a human donor with alopecia areata.

The chain couples TRBV29-1 to TRBJ1-1; possibly TRBD1 for D (6 bases). The CDR3 has 13 amino acids. V was shortened by 7 bases and J by 3 bases, with 15 bases between the two germline ends. CDR1 SQVTM and CDR2 ANQGSEA come from the germline V gene. This CDR3 reads CSAGGGWDTEAFF. As DNA, the CDR3 is TGCAGCGCTGGTGGGGGCTGGGACACTGAAGCTTTCTTT.

This clone has only a few counts. The chain recombines TRBV6-5 with TRBJ1-1; the D is unclear. The germline V gene has CDR1 MNHEY and CDR2 SVGAGI. Trimming pared 4 bases from V and 9 bases from J, leaving 9 bases between. CDR3 length: 11 amino acids. The chain's CDR3 is CASSSEFKAFF. In nucleotides, the CDR3 is TGTGCCAGCAGTTCGGAGTTCAAAGCTTTCTTT.

This chain uses TRBV30 with TRBJ1-1; 9 bases map to TRBD1. Germline V gene data show CDR1 as GTSNPN and CDR2 as SVGIG (reference sequence). The junction had 3 bases not matched to a gene; V was cut back by 3 bases and J by 4 bases. The CDR3 contains 13 residues. The DNA of the CDR3 is TGTGCCTGGAGGACAGGGGGGTCCACTGAAGCTTTCTTT. Translation: CAWRTGGSTEAFF.

This chain uses TRBV29-1 with TRBJ1-1; D may be TRBD1 (5 bases). Germline V lookup: CDR1 SQVTM, CDR2 ANQGSEA. The ends were cut back, 6 bases at V and 6 bases at J, with 17 bases in the middle. CDR3 length equals 13 residues. The DNA of the CDR3 is TGCAGCGTAGTTACCCGACAGACCTCTGAAGCTTTCTTT. Its protein is CSVVTRQTSEAFF.

This clone was picked up a small number of times. The rearrangement links TRBV9 to TRBJ2-1; the D gene is possibly TRBD1 (6 bases). V lost 5 bases and J lost 5, with 17 bases in between. The germline gives CDR1 SGDLS, CDR2 YYNGEE. This CDR3 has 15 residues. The CDR3 region has the DNA TGTGCCAGCAGTTCCGGACAGAGAGTAGACAATGAGCAGTTCTTC. Its protein is CASSSGQRVDNEQFF.

This clone was counted only a few times. The rearrangement links TRBV9 to TRBJ2-7, with D hard to call. Germline assignment: CDR1 SGDLS and CDR2 YYNGEE. V lost 0 bases and J lost 6, with 10 bases in between. This CDR3 comprises 13 residues. The CDR3, as DNA: TGTGCCAGCAGCGTAGCGCCGGCTTTCGAGCAGTACTTC. The encoded protein is CASSVAPAFEQYF.

This clone has just a few counts. The CDR3 coding sequence is TGTGCCAGCAGCCTAGCTCTTGAAGCTTTCTTT. It specifies CASSLALEAFF. The chain recombines TRBV6-6 with TRBJ1-1; no definite D call. Trimming stripped 6 bases from V and 7 bases from J, with 9 bases between. Germline assignment: CDR1 MNHNY and CDR2 SVGAGI (reference sequence). CDR3 length: 11 amino acids.

This sequence joins TRBV27 and TRBJ1-6, with no clear D. Germline CDR1 and CDR2: MNHEY and SMNVEV (reference sequence). V gave up 2 bases and J gave up 5 bases, with 10 bases separating them. This CDR3 is 15 amino acids long. CDR3 residues: CASSLLSGNNSPLHF. CDR3 DNA sequence: TGTGCCAGCAGTTTACTGTCAGGCAATAATTCACCCCTCCACTTT.

V gene TRBV2 combines with J gene TRBJ1-1; D call uncertain. The CDR3 runs 11 residues. Looked up from germline, CDR1 is SNHLY and CDR2 is FYNNEI. The V end was cut by 0 bases, the J end by 11 bases, with 7 bases between. The DNA for the CDR3 is TGTGCCAGCAGTGAAGCGCTTCGGGCTTTCTTT. The encoded protein is CASSEALRAFF. The full variable domain, completed using reference TRBV2 and TRBJ1-1, is EPEVTQTPSHQVTQMGQEVILRCVPISNHLYFYWYRQILGQKVEFLVSFYNNEISEKSEIFDDQFSVERPDGSNFTLKIRSTKLEDSAMYFCASSEALRAFFGQGTRLTVV.

This clone turned up a few times. V usage is TRBV6-5 and J usage is TRBJ2-7; D is uncertain. V was cut by 8 bases and J by 4 bases, with 12 bases left in between. The CDR3 runs to 12 residues. Germline V gene sequence: CDR1 MNHEY, CDR2 SVGAGI. The CDR3 DNA reads as TGTGCCAGCTCTCCTGTGTCGTACGAGCAGTACTTC. Protein product: CASSPVSYEQYF.

This chain joins TRBV7-8 and TRBJ2-2, with a tentative D call TRBD1 (5 bases). V was pared by 2 bases and J by 0 bases, with 10 bases between. The germline gives CDR1 SGHVS, CDR2 FQNEAQ. This CDR3 has 16 amino acids. This CDR3 is CASSLSGHSNTGELFF. CDR3 DNA sequence: TGTGCCAGCAGCTTATCTGGACATTCGAACACCGGGGAGCTGTTTTTT.

This chain uses TRBV4-1 with TRBJ2-1; no clear D. Germline CDR1 is MGHRA and CDR2 is YSYEKL. This CDR3 has 14 amino acids. V lost 0 bases, J lost 4 bases, and 7 bases lay in between. The CDR3 is CASSQDPVYNEQFF. The DNA for the CDR3 is TGCGCCAGCAGCCAAGACCCTGTATACAATGAGCAGTTCTTC.

This chain joins TRBV5-6 and TRBJ1-1, with TRBD1 matching 7 bases. Germline V gene data show CDR1 as SGHDT and CDR2 as YYEEEE. With 2 bases clipped from V and 4 bases from J, the junction kept 11 bases outside the gene matches. The length of the CDR3 is 16 residues. The CDR3 protein is CASSFHRGRWSTEAFF. The CDR3 DNA sequence: TGTGCCAGCAGCTTTCACAGGGGAAGATGGAGCACTGAAGCTTTCTTT.

The chain links TRBV5-4 to TRBJ2-2, with 8 bases matching TRBD2. Looked up from germline, CDR1 is SGHNT and CDR2 is YYREEE (reference sequence). CDR3 length: 17 amino acids. The trim removed 4 bases at V and 3 bases at J, leaving 11 bases unmatched. The CDR3 loop is CASSPTVAGWDTGELFF. The CDR3 nucleotides read TGTGCCAGCAGCCCCACGGTAGCGGGGTGGGACACCGGGGAGCTGTTTTTT.

This clone was detected only once. The chain couples TRBV25-1 to TRBJ1-2; TRBD1 is a possible D gene (5 bases). V gave up 0 bases and J gave up 8 bases, with 16 bases separating them. This CDR3 is 15 amino acids long. Germline CDR1 and CDR2: MGHDK and SYGVNS. DNA for the CDR3: TGTGCCAGCAGTGAATATCAGGGCAGGGAAGGAGGCTACACCTTC. Translating it yields CASSEYQGREGGYTF.

The V and J genes are TRBV5-1 and TRBJ1-6; 11 nucleotides agree with TRBD1. This CDR3 has 15 residues. V lost 4 bases to trimming and J lost 10 bases; unmatched junction nucleotides: 7. Germline V lookup: CDR1 SGHRS, CDR2 YFSETQ. CDR3 coding DNA: TGCGCCAGCAGCCTATCGGGACAGGGGGACTCACCCCTCCACTTT. The encoded protein is CASSLSGQGDSPLHF.

This rearrangement joins TRBV19 to TRBJ1-2; TRBD1 is a possible D gene (5 bases). The CDR3 has 12 amino acids. Deletions cut 3 bases from V and 6 bases from J, with 8 bases between. Germline assignment: CDR1 LNHDA and CDR2 SQIVND (reference sequence). The CDR3 nucleotides are TGTGCCAGTAGTATTCAGGGCAATGGCTACACCTTC. It encodes CASSIQGNGYTF. Combining the CDR3 with reference TRBV19 and TRBJ1-2 gives the whole variable domain DGGITQSPKYLFRKEGQNVTLSCEQNLNHDAMYWYRQDPGQGLRLIYYSQIVNDFQKGDIAEGYSVSREKKESFPLTVTSAQKNPTAFYLCASSIQGNGYTFGSGTRLTVV.

The chain couples TRBV4-3 to TRBJ2-2; no reliable D call. Trimming left V 0 bases short and J 5 bases short, with 10 bases between. This CDR3 comprises 15 residues. Per germline, CDR1 LGHNA and CDR2 YSLEER. CDR3 protein: CASSQEPSKTGELFF. The DNA for the CDR3 is TGCGCCAGCAGCCAAGAGCCTAGTAAGACCGGGGAGCTGTTTTTT.

The chain is built from TRBV7-3 and TRBJ2-1; D remains unclear. CDR3 size: 13 residues. Germline assignment: CDR1 SGHTA and CDR2 FQGTGA. V was shortened by 5 bases and J by 9 bases, with 14 bases between the two germline ends. The chain's CDR3 is CASSPKLIGEQFF. CDR3 in DNA: TGTGCCAGCAGCCCCAAGTTGATTGGTGAGCAGTTCTTC.

V and J are TRBV25-1 and TRBJ1-1, with D perhaps TRBD1 (5 bases). Per germline, CDR1 MGHDK and CDR2 SYGVNS. Trimming pared 5 bases from V and 3 bases from J, leaving 16 bases between. The CDR3 is 15 residues long. This CDR3 reads CASSPPSRGDTEAFF. CDR3 nucleotide sequence: TGTGCCAGCAGTCCCCCAAGCCGGGGGGACACTGAAGCTTTCTTT.